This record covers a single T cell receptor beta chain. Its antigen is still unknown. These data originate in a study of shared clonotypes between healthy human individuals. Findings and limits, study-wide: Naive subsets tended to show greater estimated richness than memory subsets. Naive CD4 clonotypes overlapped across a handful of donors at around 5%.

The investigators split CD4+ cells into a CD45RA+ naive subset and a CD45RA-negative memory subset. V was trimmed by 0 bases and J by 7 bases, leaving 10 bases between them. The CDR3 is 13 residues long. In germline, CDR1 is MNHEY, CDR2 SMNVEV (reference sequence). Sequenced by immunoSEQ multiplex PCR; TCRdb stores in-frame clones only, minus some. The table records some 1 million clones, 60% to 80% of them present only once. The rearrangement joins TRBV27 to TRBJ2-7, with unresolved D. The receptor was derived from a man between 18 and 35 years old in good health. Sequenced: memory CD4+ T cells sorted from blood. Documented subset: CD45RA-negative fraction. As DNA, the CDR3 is TGTGCCAGCAGTTTATCTAGGGCAGGAGAGCAGTACTTC. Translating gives CASSLSRAGEQYF.